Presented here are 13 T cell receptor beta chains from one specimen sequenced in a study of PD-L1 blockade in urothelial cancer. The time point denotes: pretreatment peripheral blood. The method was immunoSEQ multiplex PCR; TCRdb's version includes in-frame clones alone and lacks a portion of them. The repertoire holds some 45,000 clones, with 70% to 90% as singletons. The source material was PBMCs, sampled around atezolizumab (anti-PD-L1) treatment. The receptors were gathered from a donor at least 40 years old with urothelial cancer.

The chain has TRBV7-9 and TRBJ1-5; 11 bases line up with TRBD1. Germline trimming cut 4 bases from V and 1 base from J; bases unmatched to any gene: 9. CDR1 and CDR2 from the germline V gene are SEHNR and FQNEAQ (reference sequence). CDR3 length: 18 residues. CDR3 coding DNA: TGTGCCAGCAGCTCCGGGACAGGGGGACCGGGAAGCAATCAGCCCCAGCATTTT. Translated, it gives CASSSGTGGPGSNQPQHF.

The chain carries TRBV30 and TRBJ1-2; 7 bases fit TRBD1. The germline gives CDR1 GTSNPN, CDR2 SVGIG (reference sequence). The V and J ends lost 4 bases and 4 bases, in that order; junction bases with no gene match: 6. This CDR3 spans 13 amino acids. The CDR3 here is CAWNSDRVYGYTF. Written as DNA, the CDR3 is TGTGCCTGGAACTCAGACAGGGTCTATGGCTACACCTTC. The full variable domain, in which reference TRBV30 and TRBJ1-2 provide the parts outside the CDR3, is SQTIHQWPATLVQPVGSPLSLECTVEGTSNPNLYWYRQAAGRGLQLLFYSVGIGQISSEVPQNLSASRPQDRQFILSSKKLLLSDSGFYLCAWNSDRVYGYTFGSGTRLTVV.

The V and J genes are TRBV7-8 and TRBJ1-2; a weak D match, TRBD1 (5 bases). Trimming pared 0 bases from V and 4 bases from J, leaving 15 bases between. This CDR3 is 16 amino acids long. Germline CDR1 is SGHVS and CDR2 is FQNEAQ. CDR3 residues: CASSLARGRVGYGYTF. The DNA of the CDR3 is TGTGCCAGCAGCTTAGCGCGGGGCAGGGTGGGCTATGGCTACACCTTC.

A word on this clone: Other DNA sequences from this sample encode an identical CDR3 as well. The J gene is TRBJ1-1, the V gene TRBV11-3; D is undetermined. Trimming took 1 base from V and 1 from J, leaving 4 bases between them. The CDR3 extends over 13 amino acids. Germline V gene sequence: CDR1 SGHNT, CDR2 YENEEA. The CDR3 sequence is CASSLGRNTEAFF. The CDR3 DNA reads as TGTGCCAGCAGCTTAGGTCGGAACACTGAAGCTTTCTTT.

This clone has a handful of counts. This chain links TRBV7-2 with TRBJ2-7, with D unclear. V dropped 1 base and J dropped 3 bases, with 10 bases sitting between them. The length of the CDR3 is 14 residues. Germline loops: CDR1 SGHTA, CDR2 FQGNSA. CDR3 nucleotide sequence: TGTGCCAGCAGCTTAGTACTGGGCGACTACGAGCAGTACTTC. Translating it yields CASSLVLGDYEQYF.

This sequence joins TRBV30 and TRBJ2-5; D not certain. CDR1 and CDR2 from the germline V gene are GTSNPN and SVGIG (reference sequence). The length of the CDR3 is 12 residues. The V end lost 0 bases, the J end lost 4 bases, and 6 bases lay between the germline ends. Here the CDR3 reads CAWSVSGETQYF. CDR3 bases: TGTGCCTGGAGTGTCTCGGGAGAGACCCAGTACTTC.

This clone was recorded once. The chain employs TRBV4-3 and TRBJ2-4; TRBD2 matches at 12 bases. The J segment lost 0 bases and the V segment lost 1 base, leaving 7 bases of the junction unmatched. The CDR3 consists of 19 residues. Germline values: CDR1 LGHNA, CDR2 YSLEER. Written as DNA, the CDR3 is TGCGCCAGCAGCCAAGGGCTAGCGGGAGGGGGCCTAGCCAAAAACATTCAGTACTTC. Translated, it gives CASSQGLAGGGLAKNIQYF.

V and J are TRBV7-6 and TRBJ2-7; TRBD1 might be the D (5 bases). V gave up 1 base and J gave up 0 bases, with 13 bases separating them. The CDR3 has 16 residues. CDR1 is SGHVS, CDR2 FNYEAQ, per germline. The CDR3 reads CASSLVSGPNSYEQYF. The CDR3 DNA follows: TGTGCCAGCAGCTTAGTTTCAGGGCCGAACTCCTACGAGCAGTACTTC.

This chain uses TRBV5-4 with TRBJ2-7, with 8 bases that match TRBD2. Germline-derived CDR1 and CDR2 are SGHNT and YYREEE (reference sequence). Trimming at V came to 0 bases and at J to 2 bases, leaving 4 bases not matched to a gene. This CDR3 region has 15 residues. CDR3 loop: CASSLGGRPPYEQYF. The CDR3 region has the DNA TGTGCCAGCAGCTTGGGCGGGAGGCCCCCCTACGAGCAGTACTTC.

The CDR3 loop reads CASSPGLAGVGEQFF. In DNA form, the CDR3 reads TGTGCCAGCAGCCCGGGACTAGCGGGAGTTGGTGAGCAGTTCTTC. The chain recombines TRBV11-3 with TRBJ2-1; 14 positions match TRBD2. The CDR3 loop spans 15 amino acids. CDR1 and CDR2 from the germline V gene are SGHNT and YENEEA. The V gene end was trimmed by 5 bases and the J gene end by 9 bases; junction bases not matched to a gene: 6.

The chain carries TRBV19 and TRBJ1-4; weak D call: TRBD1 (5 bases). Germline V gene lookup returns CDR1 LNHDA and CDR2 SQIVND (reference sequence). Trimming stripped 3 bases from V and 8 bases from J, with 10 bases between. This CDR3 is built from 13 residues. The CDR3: CASSMRRVEKLFF. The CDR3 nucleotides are TGTGCCAGTAGTATGCGCAGGGTGGAAAAACTGTTTTTT.

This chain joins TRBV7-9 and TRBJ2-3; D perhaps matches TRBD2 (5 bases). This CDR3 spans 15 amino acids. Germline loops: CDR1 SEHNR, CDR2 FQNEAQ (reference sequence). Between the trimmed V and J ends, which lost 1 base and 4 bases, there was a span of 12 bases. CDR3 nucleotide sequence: TGTGCCAGCAGCTTAGTGGGAGCGGACGCAGATACGCAGTATTTT. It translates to CASSLVGADADTQYF.

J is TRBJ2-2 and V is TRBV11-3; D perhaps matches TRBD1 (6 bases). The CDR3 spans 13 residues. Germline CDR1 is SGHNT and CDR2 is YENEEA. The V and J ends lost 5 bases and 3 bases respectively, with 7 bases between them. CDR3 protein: CASSQGHTGELFF. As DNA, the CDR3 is TGTGCCAGCAGCCAGGGGCACACCGGGGAGCTGTTTTTT.